This TCR beta chain was retrieved from a study of CD8+ T cells in alopecia areata. General study results and limits: Higher clonality than in normal scalp was seen in lesional scalp, especially alopecia totalis/universalis. Patients shared TCRs less clearly than mice did, possibly for HLA-related reasons.

Extracted from the samples, RNA was reverse transcribed into cDNA to serve as the sequencing template. Generated by immunoSEQ multiplex PCR, the TCRdb table keeps only in-frame clones and is missing some. The sample consists of under 75,000 clones, about 44% of them appearing once. Germline loops: CDR1 SQVTM, CDR2 ANQGSEA. The V end lost 0 bases, the J end lost 0 bases, and 14 bases lay between the germline ends. The CDR3 has 16 residues. As concerns this clone: Antigen: not known.

This sequence joins TRBV29-1 and TRBJ2-5; D uncertain. The source of this sequence is a human donor with alopecia areata. Sequencing used CD8+ T cells sorted from blood, obtained at week 0. The CDR3 bases are TGCAGCGTTGAAGATTCAGGCGGCACCTACCAAGAGACCCAGTACTTC. Translated, it gives CSVEDSGGTYQETQYF.